The source of this TCR beta chain is a study of T cell changes during pregnancy in multiple sclerosis. The data were produced by immunoSEQ multiplex PCR, yet TCRdb's version contains in-frame clones alone and is incomplete. The sample has roughly 36,000 clones; roughly 91% are singletons. Trimming took 5 bases from V and 2 from J, leaving 15 bases between them. The CDR3 is 15 amino acids. Germline V gene sequence: CDR1 SGHTA, CDR2 FQGNSA. Sequencing used peripheral blood, obtained in the second trimester of pregnancy. The chain employs TRBV7-2 and TRBJ1-2; the D gene is possibly TRBD1 (6 bases). The sequence derives from a female donor in good health, enrolled as a control in a pregnancy study. The CDR3 region has the DNA TGTGCCAGCAGCCCCTCGACAGGAACGAACTATGGCTACACCTTC. Protein: CASSPSTGTNYGYTF.